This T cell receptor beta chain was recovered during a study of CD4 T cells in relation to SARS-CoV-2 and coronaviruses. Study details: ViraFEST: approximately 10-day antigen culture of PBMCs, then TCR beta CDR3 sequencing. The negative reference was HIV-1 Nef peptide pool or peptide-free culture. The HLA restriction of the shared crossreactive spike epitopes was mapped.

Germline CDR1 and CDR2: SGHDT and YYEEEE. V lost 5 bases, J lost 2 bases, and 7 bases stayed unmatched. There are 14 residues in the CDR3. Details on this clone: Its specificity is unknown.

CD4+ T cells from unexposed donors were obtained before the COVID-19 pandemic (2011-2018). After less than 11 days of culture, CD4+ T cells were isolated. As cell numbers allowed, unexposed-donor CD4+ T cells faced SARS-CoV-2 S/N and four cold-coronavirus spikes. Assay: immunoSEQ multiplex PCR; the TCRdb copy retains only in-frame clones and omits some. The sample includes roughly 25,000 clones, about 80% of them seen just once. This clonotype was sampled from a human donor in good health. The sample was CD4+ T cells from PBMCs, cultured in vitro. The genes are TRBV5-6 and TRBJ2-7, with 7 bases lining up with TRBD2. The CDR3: CASSLGGGTYEQYF. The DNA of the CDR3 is TGTGCCAGCAGTCTGGGGGGGGGTACCTACGAGCAGTACTTC.